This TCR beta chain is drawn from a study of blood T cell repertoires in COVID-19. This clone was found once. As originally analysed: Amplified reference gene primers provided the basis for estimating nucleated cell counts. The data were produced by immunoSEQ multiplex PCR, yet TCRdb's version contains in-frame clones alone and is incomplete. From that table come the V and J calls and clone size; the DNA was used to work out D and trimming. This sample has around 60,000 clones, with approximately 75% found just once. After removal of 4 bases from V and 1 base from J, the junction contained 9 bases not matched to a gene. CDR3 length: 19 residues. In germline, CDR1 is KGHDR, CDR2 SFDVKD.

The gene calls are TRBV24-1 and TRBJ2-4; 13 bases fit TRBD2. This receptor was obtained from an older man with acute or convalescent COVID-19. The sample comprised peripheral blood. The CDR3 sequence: CATSEALAGGLSAKNIQYF. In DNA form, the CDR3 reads TGTGCCACCAGTGAGGCACTAGCGGGGGGGCTCTCGGCCAAAAACATTCAGTACTTC.